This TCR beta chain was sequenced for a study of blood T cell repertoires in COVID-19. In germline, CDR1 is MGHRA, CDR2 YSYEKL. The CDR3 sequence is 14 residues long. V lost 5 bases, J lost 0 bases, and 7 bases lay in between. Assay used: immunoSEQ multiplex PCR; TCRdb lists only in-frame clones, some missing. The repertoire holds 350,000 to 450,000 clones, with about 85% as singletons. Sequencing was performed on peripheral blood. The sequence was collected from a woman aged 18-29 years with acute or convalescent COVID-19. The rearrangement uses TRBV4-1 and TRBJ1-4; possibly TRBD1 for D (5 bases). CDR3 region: CASSARATNEKLFF. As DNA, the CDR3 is TGCGCCAGCAGCGCCAGGGCAACTAATGAAAAACTGTTTTTT.